Presented here are 26 T cell receptor beta chains from one specimen sequenced in a study of T-cell memory formation after mild COVID-19. Via MiXCR, TCRdb re-called the 5' RACE reads, giving one row per CDR3 protein. The table includes some 40,000 distinct CDR3 sequences, nearly 9.5% detected once. The sample was PBMCs or a T cell subset sorted from them (not recorded which). These receptors came from an adult woman who had mild COVID-19 (a few samples of this study predate the infection). Cell type and time point are not known.

CDR3 residues: CASSPPSRSTDTQYF. Here the CDR3 DNA reads TGTGCCAGCTCACCACCGTCCAGGAGCACAGATACGCAGTATTTT. The chain couples TRBV18 to TRBJ2-3; D ambiguous. Looked up from germline, CDR1 is KGHSH and CDR2 is LQKENI. The CDR3 covers 15 residues. V lost 0 bases to trimming and J lost 0 bases, with 7 bases between them.

This clonotype was found many times. This chain joins TRBV19 and TRBJ2-7; D unresolved. Germline V gives CDR1 LNHDA, CDR2 SQIVND (reference sequence). The V end was cut by 2 bases, the J end by 0 bases, with 11 bases between. This CDR3 spans 15 amino acids. This CDR3 reads CASSIRRQPSYEQYF. CDR3 in DNA: TGTGCCAGTAGTATAAGGCGGCAGCCCTCCTACGAGCAGTACTTC.

This clonotype occurred many times. This chain links TRBV7-8 with TRBJ1-5; D is perhaps TRBD1 (5 bases). The CDR3 spans 14 residues. The germline CDR1 and CDR2 sequences are SGHVS and FQNEAQ. Trimming cost V 1 base and J 3 bases, with 7 bases left between them. The CDR3 loop reads CASSLGGVNQPQHF. CDR3 nucleotide sequence: TGTGCCAGCAGCTTAGGAGGGGTCAATCAGCCCCAGCATTTT.

This clonotype showed up many times. The rearrangement uses TRBV7-2 and TRBJ2-2; possibly TRBD2 for D (5 bases). The V and J ends lost 0 bases and 2 bases respectively, with 10 bases between them. This CDR3 contains 16 residues. In germline, CDR1 is SGHTA, CDR2 FQGNSA. DNA for the CDR3: TGTGCCAGCAGCTTAGCCCTCCTAGCAAACACCGGGGAGCTGTTTTTT. Encoded protein: CASSLALLANTGELFF.

This clonotype was detected ten times or more. The J gene is TRBJ2-7, the V gene TRBV27; D call uncertain. Between the trimmed V and J ends, which lost 5 bases and 1 base, there was a span of 9 bases. The CDR3 covers 13 residues. CDR1 and CDR2 (germline): MNHEY, SMNVEV (reference sequence). The CDR3: CASSQFGSYEQYF. The CDR3 DNA reads as TGTGCCAGCAGTCAATTTGGGTCCTACGAGCAGTACTTC.

The rearrangement links TRBV20-1 to TRBJ2-7; D is unresolved. Germline CDR1 reads DFQATT; CDR2 reads SNEGSKA (reference sequence). The CDR3 length is 11 residues. Trimming removed 5 bases from V and 6 bases from J, with 11 bases in between. CDR3 in DNA: TGCAGTGCTTTGTCCCAGGTCGAGCAGTACTTC. Protein: CSALSQVEQYF.

This chain links TRBV10-1 with TRBJ1-1; possible D gene TRBD1, 6 bases. This CDR3 comprises 13 residues. The germline V gene encodes CDR1 WNHNN and CDR2 SYGVQD (reference sequence). V was cut by 10 bases and J by 3 bases, with 15 bases left in between. The CDR3 coding sequence is TGCGCCACCAAACCGGGGGCGGACACTGAAGCTTTCTTT. Residues: CATKPGADTEAFF.

This clonotype is medium-sized (0.01 to 0.1%). The chain joins TRBV20-1 to TRBJ2-7; 9 nucleotides align to TRBD1. Trimming removed 3 bases from V and 3 bases from J; junction bases left unmatched: 3. The germline CDR1 and CDR2 sequences are DFQATT and SNEGSKA (reference sequence). CDR3 length equals 13 residues. The CDR3 sequence is CSASRDRVYEQYF. CDR3 DNA sequence: TGCAGTGCTAGTCGGGACAGGGTCTACGAGCAGTACTTC.

This clonotype showed up many times. This chain connects TRBV5-1 to TRBJ1-2; D remains unclear. The CDR3 runs to 14 residues. Germline lookup yields CDR1 SGHRS and CDR2 YFSETQ. V was cut by 0 bases and J by 4 bases, with 10 bases left in between. For the CDR3, the DNA is TGCGCCAGCAGCTTGGCTCCAGATCTCTATGGCTACACCTTC. It codes for CASSLAPDLYGYTF.

V usage is TRBV5-1 and J usage is TRBJ2-3; the D call may be TRBD1 or TRBD2 (5 bases each). V was cut by 4 bases and J by 0 bases, with 12 bases left in between. The CDR3 is 15 amino acids. CDR1 is SGHRS and CDR2 is YFSETQ in the germline V gene. The CDR3 DNA sequence: TGCGCCAGCAGCCGAACCGGGACGAGCACAGATACGCAGTATTTT. Translation: CASSRTGTSTDTQYF.

This clonotype was detected only a few times. The chain employs TRBV4-1 and TRBJ1-5; D perhaps matches TRBD1 (5 bases). The CDR3 length is 19 residues. Germline loops: CDR1 MGHRA, CDR2 YSYEKL. The V end was cut by 0 bases, the J end by 2 bases, with 20 bases between. CDR3 nucleotide sequence: TGCGCCAGCAGCCAAGATGGCCCGGACACCAATCGGGGCAATCAGCCCCAGCATTTT. This encodes CASSQDGPDTNRGNQPQHF.

The V call is TRBV2, the J call TRBJ1-5; D gene ambiguous. The CDR3 is made up of 14 amino acids. The V gene's germline CDR1 is SNHLY and CDR2 FYNNEI. The V end was cut by 2 bases, the J end by 6 bases, with 11 bases between. CDR3 coding DNA: TGTGCCAGCAGTGAAAGATTGACTCTTCAGCCCCAGCATTTT. Residues: CASSERLTLQPQHF.

This clonotype occurred a few times. This CDR3 reads CASSWAGTGDGYGYTF. The CDR3 coding sequence is TGCGCCAGCAGCTGGGCCGGGACAGGGGATGGGTATGGCTACACCTTC. V usage is TRBV5-1 and J usage is TRBJ1-2, with TRBD1 identical over 10 bases. After removal of 3 bases from V and 5 bases from J, the junction contained 10 bases not matched to a gene. Per germline, CDR1 SGHRS and CDR2 YFSETQ. This CDR3 has 16 amino acids.

This clonotype was observed many times. The chain carries TRBV27 and TRBJ2-2, with D possibly being TRBD2 (5 bases). Germline CDR1 MNHEY, CDR2 SMNVEV (reference sequence). With 8 bases removed from V and 4 bases from J, the gap between germline ends came to 14 bases. This CDR3 is built from 14 residues. The CDR3 DNA follows: TGTGCCAGCCGGGGATGGGCGATCACCGGGGAGCTGTTTTTT. Translated, it gives CASRGWAITGELFF.

CDR3 sequence: CASSKGQGYNEQFF. The DNA for the CDR3 is TGCGCCAGCAGCAAGGGACAGGGATACAATGAGCAGTTCTTC. The rearrangement joins TRBV5-1 to TRBJ2-1; 9 bases are shared with TRBD1. Germline lookup yields CDR1 SGHRS and CDR2 YFSETQ. CDR3 size: 14 residues. Trimming took 4 bases from V and 4 from J; bases not matched to a gene: 3.

The rearrangement links TRBV4-3 to TRBJ2-1, with 14 bases matching TRBD2. CDR3 length: 18 amino acids. Germline CDR1 reads LGHNA; CDR2 reads YSLEER. Trimming removed 6 bases from V and 8 bases from J; junction bases left unmatched: 15. The CDR3 region is CASSYSPRLAGGGDEQFF. The DNA of the CDR3 is TGCGCCAGCAGTTACTCCCCCAGACTAGCGGGAGGGGGAGATGAGCAGTTCTTC.

There are a few counts of this clonotype. V gene TRBV6-5 combines with J gene TRBJ1-2, with 9 bases aligning to TRBD1. V shed 6 bases, J shed 5 bases, and the junction held 7 bases outside the gene matches. Germline V gives CDR1 MNHEY, CDR2 SVGAGI. This CDR3 has 14 residues. The CDR3, as DNA: TGTGCCAGCAGCGGGACAGGGAGCGGTTATGGCTACACCTTC. Its translation is CASSGTGSGYGYTF.

This chain uses TRBV6-2 or TRBV6-3 with TRBJ2-7; 8 bases agree with TRBD1. The CDR3 is 15 amino acids. Trimming cost V 6 bases and J 3 bases; bases outside gene matches: 10. The germline V gene has CDR1 MNHEY and CDR2 SVGEGT. The CDR3 is CASSHYGTGLYEQYF. In DNA form, the CDR3 reads TGTGCCAGCAGCCACTACGGGACAGGACTCTACGAGCAGTACTTC.

This clonotype was counted ten times or more. The V gene is TRBV24-1, the J gene TRBJ2-1, with 11 bases matching TRBD1. V gave up 3 bases and J gave up 5 bases; unmatched junction bases: 2. This CDR3 has 15 residues. CDR1 is KGHDR and CDR2 is SFDVKD in the germline V gene. CDR3 protein: CATSDPDRGHNEQFF. The CDR3 DNA sequence: TGTGCCACCAGTGATCCGGACAGGGGGCACAATGAGCAGTTCTTC.

This clonotype was seen many times. The V gene is TRBV10-3, the J gene TRBJ2-1, with D hard to call. The length of the CDR3 is 16 residues. V was shortened by 4 bases and J by 3 bases, with 16 bases between the two germline ends. Germline CDR1 is ENHRY and CDR2 is SYGVKD. CDR3 nucleotides: TGTGCCATCAGTGGGCTGGCAGGCGGATACTACAATGAGCAGTTCTTC. Protein sequence: CAISGLAGGYYNEQFF.

V and J are TRBV5-1 and TRBJ2-1; TRBD2 aligns across 12 bases. The CDR3 length is 16 residues. From germline, CDR1 is SGHRS and CDR2 YFSETQ. Unmatched junction bases numbered 2, after V lost 2 bases and J lost 2 bases. This chain's CDR3 is CASSLGTSGPYNEQFF. CDR3 DNA sequence: TGCGCCAGCAGCTTAGGGACTAGCGGGCCCTACAATGAGCAGTTCTTC.

This clonotype was detected only a few times. The V gene is TRBV29-1, the J gene TRBJ2-7, with D possibly being TRBD1 (6 bases). Trimming removed 4 bases at V and 4 bases at J, with 11 bases between. CDR3 size: 12 residues. Per the germline V gene, CDR1 is SQVTM and CDR2 is ANQGSEA. Here the CDR3 DNA reads TGCAGCGTTGCGGGCCAGGGGTACGAGCAGTACTTC. The encoded protein is CSVAGQGYEQYF.

The J gene is TRBJ2-1, the V gene TRBV20-1; 12 bases fit TRBD2. Germline CDR1 and CDR2: DFQATT and SNEGSKA (reference sequence). Trimming cost V 4 bases and J 5 bases; bases outside gene matches: 6. The CDR3 has 15 residues. CDR3 nucleotides: TGCAGTGCTACGAAACGGACTAGCGGGAACAATGAGCAGTTCTTC. Its translation: CSATKRTSGNNEQFF.

The genes are TRBV20-1 and TRBJ1-2, with a tentative D call TRBD1 (6 bases). Trimming cost V 4 bases and J 7 bases, with 16 bases left between them. The germline V gene has CDR1 DFQATT and CDR2 SNEGSKA (reference sequence). The CDR3 sequence is 13 residues long. The CDR3 here is CSAIWGSRGGYTF. CDR3 sequence (DNA): TGCAGTGCTATATGGGGGTCCAGGGGTGGCTACACCTTC.

This clonotype was seen many times. J is TRBJ2-5 and V is TRBV5-1; 12 bases map to TRBD1. Germline V gives CDR1 SGHRS, CDR2 YFSETQ. With V trimmed by 5 bases and J by 4 bases, 9 bases remained unmatched. This CDR3 is built from 16 residues. The CDR3, as DNA: TGCGCCAGCAGTTCTGGGACAGGGGGCGTCGGAGAGACCCAGTACTTC. Protein product: CASSSGTGGVGETQYF. The full variable domain, rest sourced from reference TRBV5-1 and TRBJ2-5, is KAGVTQTPRYLIKTRGQQVTLSCSPISGHRSVSWYQQTPGQGLQFLFEYFSETQRNKGNFPGRFSGRQFSNSRSEMNVSTLELGDSALYLCASSSGTGGVGETQYFGPGTRLLVL.

This chain uses TRBV10-3 with TRBJ2-4; TRBD2 might be the D (6 bases). Germline CDR1 and CDR2: ENHRY and SYGVKD. The CDR3 loop spans 15 amino acids. Deletions cut 2 bases from V and 0 bases from J, with 8 bases between. CDR3 region: CAISEGGLAKNIQYF. The CDR3 coding sequence is TGTGCCATCAGTGAGGGAGGGCTAGCCAAAAACATTCAGTACTTC.